Sequencing of this T cell receptor (beta chain) was carried out in a study of blood T cell repertoires in COVID-19. Study at large: Sample material is recorded as cDNA or gDNA derived from T cells, B-cell-depleted T cells, or PBMCs.

Germline values: CDR1 MNHEY, CDR2 SMNVEV (reference sequence). This CDR3 contains 15 residues. V was pared by 0 bases and J by 1 base, with 9 bases between. This table comes from immunoSEQ multiplex PCR, and its TCRdb copy is limited to in-frame clones, with some not included. This sample has under 300,000 clones; 75% to 90% occur once, and the top ten carry 9.5% to 15%. This clonotype was sampled from a woman aged 55-70 years with active or convalescent COVID-19. Sequences were obtained from peripheral blood. This rearrangement joins TRBV27 to TRBJ2-5; the D gene is possibly TRBD1 (6 bases). CDR3 in amino acids: CASSLSQGVQETQYF. The CDR3 DNA follows: TGTGCCAGCAGTTTATCACAGGGAGTCCAAGAGACCCAGTACTTC.